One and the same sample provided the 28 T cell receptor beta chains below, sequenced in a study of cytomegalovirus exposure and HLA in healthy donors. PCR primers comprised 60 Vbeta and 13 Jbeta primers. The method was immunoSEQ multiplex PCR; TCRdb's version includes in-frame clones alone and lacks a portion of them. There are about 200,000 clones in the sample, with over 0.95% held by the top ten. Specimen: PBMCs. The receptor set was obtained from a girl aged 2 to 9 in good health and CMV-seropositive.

Here the CDR3 reads CASSLWTGGEKLFF. CDR3 coding DNA: TGCGCCAGCAGCCTTTGGACAGGGGGTGAAAAACTGTTTTTT. V is TRBV4-1 and J is TRBJ1-4; 10 nucleotides agree with TRBD1. There are 14 residues in the CDR3. CDR1 is MGHRA, CDR2 YSYEKL, per germline. Trimming at V came to 4 bases and at J to 7 bases, leaving 3 bases not matched to a gene.

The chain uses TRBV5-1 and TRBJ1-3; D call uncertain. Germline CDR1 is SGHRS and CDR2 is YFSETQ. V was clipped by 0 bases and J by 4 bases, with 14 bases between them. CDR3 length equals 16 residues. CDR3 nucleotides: TGCGCCAGCAGCTTGGGTGCCGTACTCTTAGGAAACACCATATATTTT. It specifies CASSLGAVLLGNTIYF.

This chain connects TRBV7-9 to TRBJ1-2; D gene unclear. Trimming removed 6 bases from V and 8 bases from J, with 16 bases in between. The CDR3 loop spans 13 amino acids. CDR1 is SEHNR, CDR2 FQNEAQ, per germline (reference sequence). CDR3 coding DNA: TGTGCCAGCAGTAGCCCCTTGGTCGCCGGCTACACCTTC. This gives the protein CASSSPLVAGYTF.

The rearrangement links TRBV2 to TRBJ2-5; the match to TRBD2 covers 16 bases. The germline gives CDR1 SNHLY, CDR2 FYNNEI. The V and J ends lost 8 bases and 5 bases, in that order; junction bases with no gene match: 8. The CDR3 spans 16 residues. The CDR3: CASRGLAGGPGETQYF. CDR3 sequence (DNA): TGTGCCAGCCGGGGACTAGCGGGAGGGCCGGGGGAGACCCAGTACTTC.

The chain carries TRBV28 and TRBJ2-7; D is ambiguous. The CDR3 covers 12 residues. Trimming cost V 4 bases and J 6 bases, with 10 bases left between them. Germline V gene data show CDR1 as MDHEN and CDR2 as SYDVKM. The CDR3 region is CASSSGFSEQYF. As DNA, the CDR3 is TGTGCCAGCAGTTCCGGGTTCTCCGAGCAGTACTTC.

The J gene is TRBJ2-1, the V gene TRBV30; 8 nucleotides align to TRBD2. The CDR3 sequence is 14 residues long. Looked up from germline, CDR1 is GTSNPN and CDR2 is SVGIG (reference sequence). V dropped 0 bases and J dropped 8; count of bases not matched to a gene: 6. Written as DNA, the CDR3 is TGTGCCTGGAGTGTGGGACTAGAATTCGATGAGCAGTTCTTC. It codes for CAWSVGLEFDEQFF.

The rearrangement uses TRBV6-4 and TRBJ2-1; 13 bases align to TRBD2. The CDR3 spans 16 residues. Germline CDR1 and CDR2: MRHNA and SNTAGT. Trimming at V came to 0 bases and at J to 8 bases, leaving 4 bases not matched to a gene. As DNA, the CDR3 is TGTGCCAGCAGTGACTCTTGGACTAGCGGGAGTGATGAGCAGTTCTTC. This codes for CASSDSWTSGSDEQFF.

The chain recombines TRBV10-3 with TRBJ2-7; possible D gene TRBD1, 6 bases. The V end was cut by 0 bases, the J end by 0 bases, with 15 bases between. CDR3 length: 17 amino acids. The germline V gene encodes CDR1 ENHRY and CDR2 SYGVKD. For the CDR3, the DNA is TGTGCCATCAGTGAGTCAGGAGGACAGCCTAACTCCTACGAGCAGTACTTC. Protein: CAISESGGQPNSYEQYF.

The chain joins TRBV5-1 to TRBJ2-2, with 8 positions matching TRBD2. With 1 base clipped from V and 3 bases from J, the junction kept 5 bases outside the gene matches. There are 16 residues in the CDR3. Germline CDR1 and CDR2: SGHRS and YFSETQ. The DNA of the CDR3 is TGCGCCAGCAGCTTGATGCGGGAGGCCCACACCGGGGAGCTGTTTTTT. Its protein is CASSLMREAHTGELFF.

The CDR3 sequence: CASSIGGISEAFF. The CDR3 nucleotides read TGTGCCAGTAGTATAGGAGGGATCTCTGAAGCTTTCTTT. The chain is built from TRBV19 and TRBJ1-1; D gene ambiguous. This CDR3 comprises 13 residues. The V end lost 1 base, the J end lost 6 bases, and 9 bases lay between the germline ends. Germline loops: CDR1 LNHDA, CDR2 SQIVND (reference sequence).

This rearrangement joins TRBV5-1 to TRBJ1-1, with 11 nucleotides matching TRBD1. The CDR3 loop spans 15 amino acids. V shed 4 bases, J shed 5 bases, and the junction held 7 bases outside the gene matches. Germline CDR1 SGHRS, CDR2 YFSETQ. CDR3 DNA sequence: TGCGCCAGCAGCGGGGGACAGGGGGGAATAACTGAAGCTTTCTTT. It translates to CASSGGQGGITEAFF.

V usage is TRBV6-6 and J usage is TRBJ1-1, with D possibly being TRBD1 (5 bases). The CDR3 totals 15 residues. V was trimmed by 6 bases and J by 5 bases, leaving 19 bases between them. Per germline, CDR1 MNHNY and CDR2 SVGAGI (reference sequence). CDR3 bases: TGTGCCAGCAGCCCAGGGTATGAAGCTGGGACTGAAGCTTTCTTT. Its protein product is CASSPGYEAGTEAFF.

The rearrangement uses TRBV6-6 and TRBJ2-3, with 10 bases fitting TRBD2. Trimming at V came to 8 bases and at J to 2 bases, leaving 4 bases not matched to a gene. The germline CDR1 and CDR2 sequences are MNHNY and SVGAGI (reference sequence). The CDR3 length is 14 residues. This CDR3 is CASGLAAVTDTQYF. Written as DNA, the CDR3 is TGTGCCAGCGGACTAGCGGCAGTCACAGATACGCAGTATTTT.

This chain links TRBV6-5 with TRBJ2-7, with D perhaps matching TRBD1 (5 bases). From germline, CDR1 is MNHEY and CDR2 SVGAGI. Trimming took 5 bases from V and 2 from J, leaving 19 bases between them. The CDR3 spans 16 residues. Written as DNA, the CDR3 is TGTGCCAGCAGTCACTACCTGGGGCTGTATCCCTACGAGCAGTACTTC. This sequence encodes CASSHYLGLYPYEQYF.

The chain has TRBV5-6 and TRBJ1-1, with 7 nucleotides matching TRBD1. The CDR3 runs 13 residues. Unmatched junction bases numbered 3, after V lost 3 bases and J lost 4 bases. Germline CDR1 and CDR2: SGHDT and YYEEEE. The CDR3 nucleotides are TGTGCCAGCAGCTATTACAGGGGCACTGAAGCTTTCTTT. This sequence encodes CASSYYRGTEAFF.

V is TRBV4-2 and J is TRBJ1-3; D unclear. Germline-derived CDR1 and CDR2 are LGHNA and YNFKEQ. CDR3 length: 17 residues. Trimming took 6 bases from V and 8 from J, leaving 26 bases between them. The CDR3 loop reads CASSPPPVGLGGDTIYF. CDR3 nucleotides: TGTGCCAGCAGTCCCCCTCCTGTTGGGCTTGGAGGAGACACCATATATTTT.

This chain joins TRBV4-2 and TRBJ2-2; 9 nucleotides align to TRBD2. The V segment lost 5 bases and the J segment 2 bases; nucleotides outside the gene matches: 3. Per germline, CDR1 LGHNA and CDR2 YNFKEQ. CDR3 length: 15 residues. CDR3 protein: CASSGLAGNTGELFF. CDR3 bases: TGTGCCAGCAGCGGGCTAGCGGGAAACACCGGGGAGCTGTTTTTT.

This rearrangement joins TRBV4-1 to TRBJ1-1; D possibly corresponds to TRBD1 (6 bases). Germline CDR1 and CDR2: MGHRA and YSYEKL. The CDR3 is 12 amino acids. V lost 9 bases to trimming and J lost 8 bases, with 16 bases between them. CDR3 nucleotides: TGCGCCAGTGGCGGGGGGGCTAAGGAAGCTTTCTTT. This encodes CASGGGAKEAFF.

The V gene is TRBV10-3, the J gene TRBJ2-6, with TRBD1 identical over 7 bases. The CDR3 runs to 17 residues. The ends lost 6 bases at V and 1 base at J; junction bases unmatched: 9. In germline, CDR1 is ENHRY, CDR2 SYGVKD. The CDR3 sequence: CAISGKQGLSGANVLTF. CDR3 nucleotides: TGTGCCATCAGCGGAAAACAGGGGCTATCTGGGGCCAACGTCCTGACTTTC.

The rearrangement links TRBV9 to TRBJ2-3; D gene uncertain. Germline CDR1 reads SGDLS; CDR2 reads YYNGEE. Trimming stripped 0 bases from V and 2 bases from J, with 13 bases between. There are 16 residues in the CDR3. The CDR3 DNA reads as TGTGCCAGCAGCGTAGGGAACTCCTGGGCCACAGATACGCAGTATTTT. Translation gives CASSVGNSWATDTQYF.

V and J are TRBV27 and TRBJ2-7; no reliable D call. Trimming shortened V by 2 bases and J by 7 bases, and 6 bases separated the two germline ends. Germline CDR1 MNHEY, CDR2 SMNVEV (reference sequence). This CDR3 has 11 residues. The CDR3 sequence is CASSLLGEQYF. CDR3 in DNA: TGTGCCAGCAGTTTACTAGGTGAGCAGTACTTC.

The DNA for the CDR3 is TGTGCCAGCACCCCGAGAGATACGCAGTATTTT. This gives the protein CASTPRDTQYF. This chain connects TRBV2 to TRBJ2-3, with D uncertain. Trimming left V 7 bases short and J 5 bases short, with 7 bases between. Looked up from germline, CDR1 is SNHLY and CDR2 is FYNNEI. The CDR3 spans 11 residues.

CDR3 loop: CASSQLAGSAYNEQFF. The DNA for the CDR3 is TGTGCCTCCTCACAACTAGCGGGAAGTGCCTACAATGAGCAGTTCTTC. The chain has TRBV28 and TRBJ2-1; 10 nucleotides align to TRBD2. The CDR3 totals 16 residues. The ends lost 11 bases at V and 2 bases at J; junction bases unmatched: 12. Looked up from germline, CDR1 is MDHEN and CDR2 is SYDVKM. Variable domain in full (rest from reference TRBV28 and TRBJ2-1): DVKVTQSSRYLVKRTGEKVFLECVQDMDHENMFWYRQDPGLGLRLIYFSYDVKMKEKGDIPEGYSVSREKKERFSLILESASTNQTSMYLCASSQLAGSAYNEQFFGPGTRLTVL.

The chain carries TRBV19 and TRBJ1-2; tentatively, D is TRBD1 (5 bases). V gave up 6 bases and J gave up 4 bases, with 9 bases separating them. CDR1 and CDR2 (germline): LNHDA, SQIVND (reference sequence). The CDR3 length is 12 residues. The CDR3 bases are TGTGCCAGTAGCGCTCAGGGCTATGGCTACACCTTC. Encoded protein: CASSAQGYGYTF.

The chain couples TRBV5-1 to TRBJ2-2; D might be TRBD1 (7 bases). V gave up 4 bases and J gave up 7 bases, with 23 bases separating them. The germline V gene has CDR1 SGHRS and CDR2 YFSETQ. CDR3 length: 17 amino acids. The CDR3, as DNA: TGCGCCAGCAGCCCCCGGCTTGTTCAGGGGGGAAACGGGGAGCTGTTTTTT. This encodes CASSPRLVQGGNGELFF.

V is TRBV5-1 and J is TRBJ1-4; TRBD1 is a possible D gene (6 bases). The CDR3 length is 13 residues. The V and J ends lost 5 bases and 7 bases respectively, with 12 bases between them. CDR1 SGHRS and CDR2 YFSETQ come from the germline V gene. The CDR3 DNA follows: TGCGCCAGCAGAGGGACACTCGGTGAAAAACTGTTTTTT. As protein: CASRGTLGEKLFF.

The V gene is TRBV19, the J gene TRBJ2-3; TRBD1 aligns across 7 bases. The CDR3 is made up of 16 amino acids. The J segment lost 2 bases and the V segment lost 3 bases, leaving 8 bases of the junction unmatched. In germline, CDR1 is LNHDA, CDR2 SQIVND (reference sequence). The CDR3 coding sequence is TGTGCCAGTAGTATCCGACAGGGTGGAAACACAGATACGCAGTATTTT. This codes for CASSIRQGGNTDTQYF.

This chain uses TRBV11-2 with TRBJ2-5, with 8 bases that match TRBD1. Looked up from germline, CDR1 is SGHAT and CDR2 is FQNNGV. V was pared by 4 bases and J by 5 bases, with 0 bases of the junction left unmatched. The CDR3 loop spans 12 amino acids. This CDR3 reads CASSSGGETQYF. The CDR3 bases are TGTGCCAGCAGCTCAGGGGGCGAGACCCAGTACTTC.